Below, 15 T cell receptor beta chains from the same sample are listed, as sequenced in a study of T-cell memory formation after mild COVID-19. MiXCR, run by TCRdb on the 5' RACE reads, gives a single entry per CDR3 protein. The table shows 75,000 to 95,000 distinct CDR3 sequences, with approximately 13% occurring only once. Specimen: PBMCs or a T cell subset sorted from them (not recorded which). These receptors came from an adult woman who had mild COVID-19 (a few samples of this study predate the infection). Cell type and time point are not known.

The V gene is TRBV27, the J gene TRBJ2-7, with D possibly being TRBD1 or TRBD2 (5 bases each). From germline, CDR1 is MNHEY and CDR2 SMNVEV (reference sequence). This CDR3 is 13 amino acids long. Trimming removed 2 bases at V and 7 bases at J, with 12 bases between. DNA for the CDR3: TGTGCCAGCAGTTTAGACAGCTCGGGGGAGCAGTACTTC. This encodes CASSLDSSGEQYF.

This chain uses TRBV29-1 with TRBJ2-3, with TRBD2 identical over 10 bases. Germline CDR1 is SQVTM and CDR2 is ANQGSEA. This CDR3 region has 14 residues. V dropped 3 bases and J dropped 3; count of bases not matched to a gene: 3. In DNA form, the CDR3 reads TGCAGCGTTGAGGTAGCGGGAGGAACAGATACGCAGTATTTT. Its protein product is CSVEVAGGTDTQYF.

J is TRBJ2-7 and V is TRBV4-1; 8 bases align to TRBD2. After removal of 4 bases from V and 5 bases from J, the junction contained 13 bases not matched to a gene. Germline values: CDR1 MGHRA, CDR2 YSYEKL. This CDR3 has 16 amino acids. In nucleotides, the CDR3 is TGCGCCAGCAGCCCACTGTATAGCGGGGACTTCAACGAGCAGTACTTC. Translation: CASSPLYSGDFNEQYF.

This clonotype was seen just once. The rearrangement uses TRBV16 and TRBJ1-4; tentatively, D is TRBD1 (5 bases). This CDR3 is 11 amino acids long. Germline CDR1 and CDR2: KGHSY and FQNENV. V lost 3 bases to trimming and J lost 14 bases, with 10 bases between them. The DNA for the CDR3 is TGTGCCAGCAGCCATGGGGGTAACCTGTTTTTT. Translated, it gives CASSHGGNLFF.

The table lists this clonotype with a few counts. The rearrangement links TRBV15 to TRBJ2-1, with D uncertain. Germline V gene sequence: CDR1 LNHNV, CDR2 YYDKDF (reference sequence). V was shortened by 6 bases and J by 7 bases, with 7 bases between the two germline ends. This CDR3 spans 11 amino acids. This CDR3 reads CATSHANEQFF. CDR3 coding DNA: TGTGCCACCAGTCACGCGAATGAGCAGTTCTTC.

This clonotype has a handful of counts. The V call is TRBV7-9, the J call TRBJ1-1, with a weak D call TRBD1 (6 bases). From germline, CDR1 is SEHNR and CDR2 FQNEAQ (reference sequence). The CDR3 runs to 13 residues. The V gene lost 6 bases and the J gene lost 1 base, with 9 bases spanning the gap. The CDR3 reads CASRETGNTEAFF. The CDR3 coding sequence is TGTGCCAGCAGGGAGACAGGGAACACTGAAGCTTTCTTT.

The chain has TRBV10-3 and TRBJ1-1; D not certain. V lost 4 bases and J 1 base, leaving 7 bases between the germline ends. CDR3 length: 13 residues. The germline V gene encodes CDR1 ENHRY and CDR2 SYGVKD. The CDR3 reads CAISGQPNTEAFF. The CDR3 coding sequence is TGTGCCATCAGTGGGCAGCCGAACACTGAAGCTTTCTTT.

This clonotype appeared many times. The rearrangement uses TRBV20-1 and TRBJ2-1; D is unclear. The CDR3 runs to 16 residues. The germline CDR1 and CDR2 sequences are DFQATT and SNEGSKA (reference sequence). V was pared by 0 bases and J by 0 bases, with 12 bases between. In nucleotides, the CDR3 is TGCAGTGCTAGAGATCCAGACACCCGCTCCTACAATGAGCAGTTCTTC. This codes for CSARDPDTRSYNEQFF.

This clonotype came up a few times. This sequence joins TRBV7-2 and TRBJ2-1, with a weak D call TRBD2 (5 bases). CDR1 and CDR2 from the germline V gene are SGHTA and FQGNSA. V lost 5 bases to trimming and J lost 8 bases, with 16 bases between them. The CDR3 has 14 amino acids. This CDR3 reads CASSPWTLEDEQFF. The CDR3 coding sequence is TGTGCCAGCAGCCCATGGACTCTTGAGGATGAGCAGTTCTTC.

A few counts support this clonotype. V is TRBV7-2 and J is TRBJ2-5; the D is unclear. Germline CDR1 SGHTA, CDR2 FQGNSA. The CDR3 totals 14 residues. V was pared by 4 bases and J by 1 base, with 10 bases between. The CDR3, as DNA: TGTGCCAGCAGCTCGAGTCACTTCCAAGAGACCCAGTACTTC. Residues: CASSSSHFQETQYF. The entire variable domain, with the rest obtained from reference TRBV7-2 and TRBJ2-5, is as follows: GAGVSQSPSNKVTEKGKDVELRCDPISGHTALYWYRQSLGQGLEFLIYFQGNSAPDKSGLPSDRFSAERTGGSVSTLTIQRTQQEDSAVYLCASSSSHFQETQYFGPGTRLLVL.

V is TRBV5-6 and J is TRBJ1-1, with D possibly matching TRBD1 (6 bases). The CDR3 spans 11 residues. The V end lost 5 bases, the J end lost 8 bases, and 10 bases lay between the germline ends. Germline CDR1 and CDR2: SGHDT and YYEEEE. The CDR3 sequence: CASSSTGEAFF. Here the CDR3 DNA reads TGTGCCAGCAGTTCTACAGGGGAAGCTTTCTTT.

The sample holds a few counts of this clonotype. The CDR3: CASSWGQGMMNTEAFF. The CDR3 DNA reads TGTGCCAGCAGTTGGGGACAGGGGATGATGAACACTGAAGCTTTCTTT. The gene calls are TRBV6-6 and TRBJ1-1, with 10 nucleotides matching TRBD1. The CDR3 totals 16 residues. V was clipped by 4 bases and J by 0 bases; unmatched bases: 5. CDR1 and CDR2 (germline): MNHNY, SVGAGI (reference sequence).

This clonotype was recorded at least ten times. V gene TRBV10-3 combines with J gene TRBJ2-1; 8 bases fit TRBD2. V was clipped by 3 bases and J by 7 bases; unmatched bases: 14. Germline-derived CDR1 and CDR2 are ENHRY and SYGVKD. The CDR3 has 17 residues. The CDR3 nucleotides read TGTGCCATCAGTGACCCAACCGGGAGACTAGCGAGGAATGAGCAGTTCTTC. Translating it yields CAISDPTGRLARNEQFF.

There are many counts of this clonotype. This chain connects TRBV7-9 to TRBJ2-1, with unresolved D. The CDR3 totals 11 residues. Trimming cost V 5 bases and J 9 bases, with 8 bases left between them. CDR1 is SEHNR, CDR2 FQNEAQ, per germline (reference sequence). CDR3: CASSHRGEQFF. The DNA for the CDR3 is TGTGCCAGCAGCCATAGAGGTGAGCAGTTCTTC.

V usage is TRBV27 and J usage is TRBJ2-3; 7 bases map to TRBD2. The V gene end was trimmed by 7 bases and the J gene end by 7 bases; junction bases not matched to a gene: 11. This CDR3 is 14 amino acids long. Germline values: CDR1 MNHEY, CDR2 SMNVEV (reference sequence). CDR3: CASTLGGGSYTQYF. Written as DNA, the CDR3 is TGTGCCAGCACCCTGGGGGGAGGGAGTTATACGCAGTATTTT.